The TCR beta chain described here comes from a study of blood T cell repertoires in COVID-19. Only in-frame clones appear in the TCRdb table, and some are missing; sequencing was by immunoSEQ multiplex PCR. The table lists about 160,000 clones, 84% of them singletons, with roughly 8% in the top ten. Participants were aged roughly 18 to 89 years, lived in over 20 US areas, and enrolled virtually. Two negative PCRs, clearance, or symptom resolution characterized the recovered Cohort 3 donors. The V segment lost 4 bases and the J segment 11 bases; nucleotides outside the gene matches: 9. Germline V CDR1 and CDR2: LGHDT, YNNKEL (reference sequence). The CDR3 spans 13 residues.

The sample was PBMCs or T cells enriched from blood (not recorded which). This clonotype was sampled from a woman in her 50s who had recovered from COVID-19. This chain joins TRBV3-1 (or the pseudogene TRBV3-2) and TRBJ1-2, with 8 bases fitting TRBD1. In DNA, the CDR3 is TGTGCCAGCAGCCCCTTCGGACAGGGACCATACACCTTC. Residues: CASSPFGQGPYTF.